A single sample gave rise to the 13 T cell receptor beta chains below, sequenced in a study of blood T cell repertoires in COVID-19. Libraries were prepared by immunoSEQ multiplex PCR; TCRdb keeps only in-frame clonotypes and omits some of them. The sample yields roughly 200,000 clones, approximately 86% seen once. Sequencing was performed on PBMCs or T cells enriched from blood (not recorded which). These receptor sequences come from a woman aged 25-40 years who had been exposed to COVID-19.

The chain is built from TRBV6-1 and TRBJ1-3; unclear D gene. Germline assignment: CDR1 MNHNS and CDR2 SASEGT. With 3 bases removed from V and 1 base from J, the gap between germline ends came to 16 bases. The CDR3 contains 17 residues. The CDR3 nucleotides read TGTGCCAGCAGTGACCAACCCGGGGTAGAGTCTGGAAACACCATATATTTT. Its protein product is CASSDQPGVESGNTIYF.

The chain recombines TRBV3-1 (or the pseudogene TRBV3-2) with TRBJ1-2, with D maybe TRBD1 (6 bases). V gave up 6 bases and J gave up 5 bases, with 19 bases separating them. Germline values: CDR1 LGHDT, CDR2 YNNKEL (reference sequence). This CDR3 has 15 residues. The CDR3 DNA follows: TGTGCCAGCAGTTGGAACCAACAGGGCCCGTATGGCTACACCTTC. Its translation: CASSWNQQGPYGYTF.

V gene TRBV7-8 combines with J gene TRBJ1-1, with 10 bases identical to TRBD1. V gave up 1 base and J gave up 5 bases; unmatched junction bases: 1. The CDR3 runs to 14 residues. CDR1 is SGHVS and CDR2 is FQNEAQ in the germline V gene. The chain's CDR3 is CASSLGDRGTEAFF. The CDR3 DNA is TGTGCCAGCAGCTTAGGGGACAGGGGAACTGAAGCTTTCTTT.

The chain joins TRBV4-1 to TRBJ1-2, with TRBD1 identical over 11 bases. CDR3 length: 18 amino acids. V lost 0 bases, J lost 8 bases, and 14 bases stayed unmatched. In germline, CDR1 is MGHRA, CDR2 YSYEKL. The CDR3 bases are TGCGCCAGCAGCCAAGATTATGGACAGGGGGCTTACCGATCCGGCTACACCTTC. Amino acid sequence: CASSQDYGQGAYRSGYTF.

This clone has a handful of counts. The genes are TRBV5-1 and TRBJ2-7; D unclear. V lost 0 bases and J lost 2, with 9 bases in between. Germline V gives CDR1 SGHRS, CDR2 YFSETQ. This CDR3 contains 14 residues. The CDR3 here is CASSLVLDTYEQYF. The CDR3 DNA reads as TGCGCCAGCAGCTTGGTGTTAGATACCTACGAGCAGTACTTC.

The chain links TRBV2 to TRBJ2-7; 7 nucleotides line up with TRBD1. Germline assignment: CDR1 SNHLY and CDR2 FYNNEI. J gave up 5 bases and V 7 bases, and 5 bases lay outside the gene matches. This CDR3 comprises 12 residues. The CDR3 reads CASTGDSNEQYF. For the CDR3, the DNA is TGTGCCAGCACCGGGGACAGTAACGAGCAGTACTTC.

J is TRBJ2-7 and V is TRBV21-1; the D segment call TRBD2 is taken from the table without a DNA check. TRBV21-1 is a pseudogene locus. The CDR3 has 14 amino acids. The CDR3: CASRRGISVYEQYF. CDR3 DNA: TGTGCCAGCAGGCGGGGGATCTCCGTCTACGAGCAGTACTTC.

This CDR3 is CASSLVLAGGLSYEQYF. CDR3 nucleotide sequence: TGTGCCAGCAGCTTGGTCCTAGCGGGGGGGCTGTCCTACGAGCAGTACTTC. The chain carries TRBV5-6 and TRBJ2-7; 12 bases line up with TRBD2. The CDR3 consists of 17 residues. The J segment lost 1 base and the V segment lost 0 bases, leaving 5 bases of the junction unmatched. The germline CDR1 and CDR2 sequences are SGHDT and YYEEEE.

The chain carries TRBV28 and TRBJ1-5, with D maybe TRBD1 (6 bases). V lost 5 bases, J lost 1 base, and 12 bases lay in between. This CDR3 has 15 amino acids. The V gene's germline CDR1 is MDHEN and CDR2 SYDVKM. The CDR3 coding sequence is TGTGCCAGCAGTCCCCCTACAGGGAGCAATCAGCCCCAGCATTTT. This gives the protein CASSPPTGSNQPQHF.

The rearrangement uses TRBV12-5 and TRBJ2-7; D might be TRBD2 (5 bases). This CDR3 is 12 amino acids long. The germline V and J ends were trimmed by 4 bases and 10 bases, with 14 bases remaining between them. Germline assignment: CDR1 LGHNT and CDR2 FRNRAP. CDR3 sequence (DNA): TGTGCTAGTGGTTCCCACTCTAGCAGCCAGTACTTC. Its translation: CASGSHSSSQYF.

This clone was recorded once. The V gene is TRBV27, the J gene TRBJ1-2; TRBD1 matches at 12 bases. The length of the CDR3 is 14 residues. The junction had 4 bases not matched to a gene; V was cut back by 6 bases and J by 5 bases. Germline CDR1 MNHEY, CDR2 SMNVEV (reference sequence). CDR3 protein: CASRRGQGAYGYTF. The CDR3 DNA reads TGTGCCAGCAGAAGGGGACAGGGGGCTTATGGCTACACCTTC.

The rearrangement links TRBV6-5 to TRBJ2-3; D remains unclear. In germline, CDR1 is MNHEY, CDR2 SVGAGI. This CDR3 has 14 residues. V was clipped by 2 bases and J by 5 bases, with 11 bases between them. CDR3 amino acids: CASSYTWAGDTQYF. Written as DNA, the CDR3 is TGTGCCAGCAGTTACACCTGGGCCGGAGATACGCAGTATTTT.

The chain combines TRBV30 with TRBJ2-3, with a weak D call TRBD2 (6 bases). Germline lookup yields CDR1 GTSNPN and CDR2 SVGIG (reference sequence). This CDR3 has 15 amino acids. V lost 3 bases and J 0 bases, leaving 13 bases between the germline ends. CDR3 amino acids: CAWSGGRLSTDTQYF. The DNA for the CDR3 is TGTGCCTGGAGCGGGGGACGCCTCAGCACAGATACGCAGTATTTT.